These 12 T cell receptor beta chains originate from one sample sequenced in a study of CD8+CD57+ T cells in acquired aplastic anemia. For CDR3 and TCR beta VDJ profiling, genomic DNA was the template used. One entry per CDR3 protein, called by TCRdb with MiXCR from the reads. The sample yields about 110,000 distinct CDR3 sequences, about half seen once. The sequenced sample consisted of sorted CD4+, CD8+, or CD8+CD57+ T cells (not recorded which) from PBMCs. Source of these receptors: a human donor in good health, serving as a control.

CDR3 loop: CASRERVSNSPLHF. The CDR3 DNA reads TGTGCCAGTAGAGAGAGGGTGAGTAATTCACCCCTCCACTTT. This chain uses TRBV19 with TRBJ1-6, with D hard to call. Per the germline V gene, CDR1 is LNHDA and CDR2 is SQIVND (reference sequence). The germline V and J ends were trimmed by 6 bases and 6 bases, with 12 bases remaining between them. The CDR3 covers 14 residues.

The genes are TRBV11-1 and TRBJ1-3, with D unclear. CDR3 size: 15 residues. Germline loops: CDR1 SGHAT, CDR2 FQDESV (reference sequence). Trimming left V 5 bases short and J 1 base short, with 12 bases between. CDR3: CASSPWAGSGNTIYF. CDR3 DNA: TGTGCCAGCAGCCCATGGGCAGGATCTGGAAACACCATATATTTT.

The J gene is TRBJ2-7, the V gene TRBV29-1; D uncertain. Deletions cut 6 bases from V and 0 bases from J, with 12 bases between. Germline CDR1 is SQVTM and CDR2 is ANQGSEA. CDR3 length: 13 residues. CDR3 in amino acids: CSVESLASYEQYF. The CDR3 DNA sequence: TGCAGCGTCGAAAGTTTGGCCTCCTACGAGCAGTACTTC.

The rearrangement uses TRBV24-1 and TRBJ2-2; no firm D call. This CDR3 comprises 13 residues. Trimming took 3 bases from V and 6 from J, leaving 7 bases between them. Germline CDR1 reads KGHDR; CDR2 reads SFDVKD. In DNA, the CDR3 is TGTGCCACCAGTGATCCAGGTCCCGGGGAGCTGTTTTTT. Translation gives CATSDPGPGELFF.

This chain joins TRBV10-3 and TRBJ2-2, with 8 bases that match TRBD2. Germline trimming cut 8 bases from V and 6 bases from J; bases unmatched to any gene: 5. CDR1 ENHRY and CDR2 SYGVKD come from the germline V gene. CDR3 length equals 13 residues. The CDR3 region has the DNA TGTGCCATCGGTCGGGAGGGACCCGGGGAGCTGTTTTTT. This codes for CAIGREGPGELFF.

The J gene is TRBJ2-3, the V gene TRBV11-2; D gene uncertain. V was shortened by 5 bases and J by 2 bases, with 5 bases between the two germline ends. The CDR3 is 12 amino acids. Germline V gene data show CDR1 as SGHAT and CDR2 as FQNNGV. The CDR3 nucleotides read TGTGCCAGCAGCGAGAACACAGATACGCAGTATTTT. This codes for CASSENTDTQYF.

This clonotype was picked up a small number of times. The chain links TRBV11-2 to TRBJ1-3; D remains ambiguous. The CDR3 spans 15 residues. Trimming stripped 0 bases from V and 4 bases from J, with 10 bases between. The V gene's germline CDR1 is SGHAT and CDR2 FQNNGV. Here the CDR3 reads CASSLETGEGNTIYF. The CDR3 region has the DNA TGTGCCAGCAGCTTAGAGACTGGGGAAGGAAACACCATATATTTT. The variable domain in full, with the rest retrieved from reference TRBV11-2 and TRBJ1-3, is EAGVAQSPRYKIIEKRQSVAFWCNPISGHATLYWYQQILGQGPKLLIQFQNNGVVDDSQLPKDRFSAERLKGVDSTLKIQPAKLEDSAVYLCASSLETGEGNTIYFGEGSWLTVV.

This clonotype was picked up a small number of times. V usage is TRBV14 and J usage is TRBJ2-7, with D uncertain. Trimming took off 2 bases at V and 0 bases at J, with 2 bases between the two ends. Germline V gene data show CDR1 as SGHDN and CDR2 as FVKESK. This CDR3 has 12 amino acids. The CDR3 sequence is CASSQSSYEQYF. The CDR3 DNA reads TGTGCCAGCAGCCAAAGCTCCTACGAGCAGTACTTC.

This chain links TRBV13 with TRBJ2-5; D is perhaps TRBD1 or TRBD2 (7 bases each). The germline V gene has CDR1 PRHDT and CDR2 FYEKMQ (reference sequence). Trimming pared 8 bases from V and 2 bases from J, leaving 12 bases between. The CDR3 length is 13 residues. DNA of the CDR3: TGTGCCAGCCAGGGGGGGACTCAAGAGACCCAGTACTTC. Its protein is CASQGGTQETQYF.

This clonotype turned up a few times. The chain is built from TRBV10-3 and TRBJ2-1; TRBD1 aligns across 8 bases. This CDR3 is 12 amino acids long. Germline assignment: CDR1 ENHRY and CDR2 SYGVKD. Trimming took 4 bases from V and 10 from J; bases not matched to a gene: 3. CDR3 region: CAISGTGWEQFF. In DNA, the CDR3 is TGTGCCATCAGTGGGACAGGGTGGGAGCAGTTCTTC.

This clonotype was counted many times. The rearrangement links TRBV20-1 to TRBJ1-2; TRBD1 matches at 9 bases. V trimming: 6 bases; J trimming: 0 bases; junction bases outside the gene matches: 11. The CDR3 length is 16 residues. From germline, CDR1 is DFQATT and CDR2 SNEGSKA (reference sequence). The CDR3 loop reads CSADTGQGLANYGYTF. The CDR3 nucleotides are TGCAGTGCAGACACAGGACAGGGGCTAGCTAACTATGGCTACACCTTC.

The table lists this clonotype with many counts. The chain has TRBV3-1 and TRBJ2-1; no reliable D call. The CDR3 runs 14 residues. V was trimmed by 0 bases and J by 9 bases, leaving 12 bases between them. CDR1 LGHDT and CDR2 YNNKEL come from the germline V gene (reference sequence). Written as DNA, the CDR3 is TGTGCCAGCAGCCAAGAACGAGGTAAGGGTGAGCAGTTCTTC. As protein: CASSQERGKGEQFF.